The 25 T cell receptor beta chains below all came from one sample that was sequenced in a study of OX40 agonist ivuxolimab in advanced cancers. Generated by immunoSEQ multiplex PCR, the TCRdb table keeps only in-frame clones and is missing some. The sample gives approximately 70,000 clones, around nine tenths of which show up once; roughly 0.79% is in the top ten. The sample here was CD4+ or CD8+ T cells sorted from blood, taken in a trial of the OX40 agonist ivuxolimab. The receptors shown here come from an adult with an advanced solid tumor such as melanoma, head and neck, liver or kidney cancer.

This clone is a singleton in its sample. CDR3 DNA sequence: TGTGCCAGCAGCTCCGGAGGGGGAGCGGACGAGCAGTACTTC. Translated: CASSSGGGADEQYF. This rearrangement joins TRBV5-4 to TRBJ2-7; D may match TRBD1 or TRBD2 (6 bases each). The CDR3 is 14 residues long. CDR1 and CDR2 from the germline V gene are SGHNT and YYREEE (reference sequence). Trimming shortened V by 3 bases and J by 5 bases, and 15 bases separated the two germline ends.

J is TRBJ2-7 and V is TRBV2, with 7 bases that match TRBD1. Per germline, CDR1 SNHLY and CDR2 FYNNEI. This CDR3 has 15 residues. V shed 6 bases and J 0 bases; nucleotides not matched to a gene: 8. Here the CDR3 DNA reads TGTGCCAGCAGGGGGACCGGGACAGTCTCCTACGAGCAGTACTTC. Protein product: CASRGTGTVSYEQYF.

This clone was recorded a few times. The chain uses TRBV6-1 and TRBJ1-5; D is unclear. The CDR3 runs to 15 residues. In germline, CDR1 is MNHNS, CDR2 SASEGT. The ends were cut back, 0 bases at V and 0 bases at J, with 6 bases in the middle. The CDR3 here is CASSEAANSNQPQHF. Here the CDR3 DNA reads TGTGCCAGCAGTGAAGCGGCAAATAGCAATCAGCCCCAGCATTTT.

The chain has TRBV5-1 and TRBJ2-7, with D maybe TRBD2 (7 bases). Germline V gene lookup returns CDR1 SGHRS and CDR2 YFSETQ. The V gene lost 7 bases and the J gene lost 6 bases, with 26 bases spanning the gap. This CDR3 is 16 amino acids long. As DNA, the CDR3 is TGCGCCAGCGGAATTAACGCGGGGGCGGTCGTCAGCGAGCAGTACTTC. Its protein is CASGINAGAVVSEQYF.

DNA for the CDR3: TGTGCCAGCAGCACTCGGGTAGCGGGCTACAATGAGCAGTTCTTC. This sequence encodes CASSTRVAGYNEQFF. The chain employs TRBV7-6 and TRBJ2-1, with 7 nucleotides matching TRBD2. The CDR3 extends over 15 amino acids. The V and J ends lost 5 bases and 3 bases, in that order; junction bases with no gene match: 7. Per germline, CDR1 SGHVS and CDR2 FNYEAQ.

As to this clone: The same CDR3 is also encoded by other DNA sequences in this sample. This chain connects TRBV30 to TRBJ1-4, with a possible D match to TRBD1 (6 bases). V was clipped by 7 bases and J by 5 bases, with 17 bases between them. The CDR3 sequence is 14 residues long. From germline, CDR1 is GTSNPN and CDR2 SVGIG (reference sequence). The CDR3 is CASSRGVPNEKLFF. As DNA, the CDR3 is TGTGCCTCCAGTAGGGGGGTCCCAAATGAAAAACTGTTTTTT.

The rearrangement joins TRBV5-8 to TRBJ2-5; 8 bases line up with TRBD1. After removal of 0 bases from V and 5 bases from J, the junction contained 3 bases not matched to a gene. Germline CDR1 is SGHTS and CDR2 is YDEGEE. The CDR3 runs 14 residues. The CDR3 here is CASSLGQGRETQYF. The DNA of the CDR3 is TGTGCCAGCAGCTTGGGACAGGGGCGGGAGACCCAGTACTTC.

The rearrangement uses TRBV11-2 and TRBJ2-7; no definite D call. CDR1 and CDR2 (germline): SGHAT, FQNNGV. The germline V and J ends were trimmed by 5 bases and 3 bases, with 11 bases remaining between them. The CDR3 has 13 residues. Here the CDR3 reads CASSPGRNYEQYF. CDR3 bases: TGTGCCAGCAGCCCAGGACGGAACTACGAGCAGTACTTC.

This clone was counted between two and nine times. This chain joins TRBV7-8 and TRBJ2-7; D uncertain. V gave up 5 bases and J gave up 9 bases, with 11 bases separating them. CDR1 is SGHVS and CDR2 is FQNEAQ in the germline V gene. This CDR3 spans 11 amino acids. This CDR3 reads CASSLNERQYF. The DNA of the CDR3 is TGTGCCAGCAGCCTAAACGAACGGCAGTACTTC.

The chain recombines TRBV7-9 with TRBJ2-4, with unresolved D. This CDR3 spans 16 amino acids. Trimming removed 1 base at V and 0 bases at J, with 10 bases between. CDR1 is SEHNR, CDR2 FQNEAQ, per germline (reference sequence). The CDR3 reads CASSLGLTLAKNIQYF. In DNA, the CDR3 is TGTGCCAGCAGCTTAGGGCTCACCCTAGCCAAAAACATTCAGTACTTC. Filled out from reference TRBV7-9 and TRBJ2-4, the complete variable domain reads DTGVSQNPRHKITKRGQNVTFRCDPISEHNRLYWYRQTLGQGPEFLTYFQNEAQLEKSRLLSDRFSAERPKGSFSTLEIQRTEQGDSAMYLCASSLGLTLAKNIQYFGAGTRLSVL.

The V and J genes are TRBV11-3 and TRBJ2-5; D may be TRBD2 (6 bases). This CDR3 contains 15 residues. CDR1 is SGHNT, CDR2 YENEEA, per germline. The germline V and J ends were trimmed by 0 bases and 9 bases, with 17 bases remaining between them. The CDR3 DNA reads as TGTGCCAGCAGCTTAGAGTATAGCGCGGGCGGGGCCCAGTACTTC. The encoded protein is CASSLEYSAGGAQYF.

V is TRBV5-8 and J is TRBJ2-3; D may be TRBD1 (5 bases). The CDR3 contains 14 residues. Trimming shortened V by 1 base and J by 1 base, and 7 bases separated the two germline ends. Per germline, CDR1 SGHTS and CDR2 YDEGEE. CDR3 in DNA: TGTGCCAGCAGCTTGCAGGGTGGCACAGATACGCAGTATTTT. Residues: CASSLQGGTDTQYF.

V and J are TRBV11-2 and TRBJ2-5, with unresolved D. Germline V lookup: CDR1 SGHAT, CDR2 FQNNGV. The CDR3 spans 11 residues. The V and J ends lost 5 bases and 5 bases respectively, with 6 bases between them. CDR3 coding DNA: TGTGCCAGCAGCGGTGTGGAGACCCAGTACTTC. Its translation is CASSGVETQYF.

This clone has a handful of counts. The rearrangement joins TRBV5-4 to TRBJ2-7; weak D call: TRBD1 (5 bases). V lost 3 bases and J 4 bases, leaving 8 bases between the germline ends. CDR1 is SGHNT and CDR2 is YYREEE in the germline V gene (reference sequence). The CDR3 runs to 12 residues. CDR3 amino acids: CASSYDSYEQYF. The DNA of the CDR3 is TGTGCCAGCAGCTACGACAGTTACGAGCAGTACTTC.

This sequence joins TRBV18 and TRBJ2-7; D uncertain. CDR1 is KGHSH and CDR2 is LQKENI in the germline V gene. CDR3 length: 14 amino acids. V lost 3 bases, J lost 4 bases, and 13 bases lay in between. The CDR3 here is CASSPSQMDYEQYF. The CDR3 region has the DNA TGTGCCAGCTCACCTTCGCAGATGGATTACGAGCAGTACTTC.

The chain has TRBV7-2 and TRBJ2-1; D possibly corresponds to TRBD2 (5 bases). Trimming left V 4 bases short and J 6 bases short, with 16 bases between. The CDR3 spans 15 residues. Looked up from germline, CDR1 is SGHTA and CDR2 is FQGNSA. The CDR3: CASSSQATSGNEQFF. CDR3 DNA sequence: TGTGCCAGCAGCTCCCAGGCAACCAGCGGCAATGAGCAGTTCTTC.

The chain links TRBV6-5 to TRBJ1-2, with D tentatively TRBD1 (5 bases). Germline loops: CDR1 MNHEY, CDR2 SVGAGI. This CDR3 is built from 13 residues. V lost 8 bases and J 1 base, leaving 11 bases between the germline ends. The CDR3 loop reads CASSRGRNYGYTF. Here the CDR3 DNA reads TGTGCCAGCTCTCGGGGCCGTAACTATGGCTACACCTTC.

J is TRBJ2-7 and V is TRBV2; 9 bases line up with TRBD2. The CDR3 totals 13 residues. Germline V lookup: CDR1 SNHLY, CDR2 FYNNEI. V was clipped by 6 bases and J by 5 bases; unmatched bases: 5. The CDR3 sequence: CASSAGLANEQYF. In nucleotides, the CDR3 is TGTGCCAGCAGCGCCGGACTAGCGAACGAGCAGTACTTC. Looking up the rest from reference TRBV2 and TRBJ2-7 gives the full variable domain: EPEVTQTPSHQVTQMGQEVILRCVPISNHLYFYWYRQILGQKVEFLVSFYNNEISEKSEIFDDQFSVERPDGSNFTLKIRSTKLEDSAMYFCASSAGLANEQYFGPGTRLTVT.

V usage is TRBV6-5 and J usage is TRBJ1-4; 8 bases line up with TRBD1. The V gene's germline CDR1 is MNHEY and CDR2 SVGAGI. The CDR3 contains 15 residues. The junction had 6 bases not matched to a gene; V was cut back by 6 bases and J by 3 bases. CDR3 coding DNA: TGTGCCAGCAGCTCTCAGGGGGCGGCTAATGAAAAACTGTTTTTT. This gives the protein CASSSQGAANEKLFF.

The chain combines TRBV29-1 with TRBJ1-1, with TRBD1 as a possible D gene (5 bases). This CDR3 has 12 amino acids. Trimming cost V 7 bases and J 5 bases, with 14 bases left between them. Germline loops: CDR1 SQVTM, CDR2 ANQGSEA. The CDR3 region is CSGYGAGTEAFF. The CDR3 DNA reads TGCAGCGGTTACGGGGCCGGGACTGAAGCTTTCTTT.

The chain uses TRBV6-1 and TRBJ1-2; 7 bases map to TRBD1. Germline lookup yields CDR1 MNHNS and CDR2 SASEGT. The CDR3 runs 17 residues. V dropped 1 base and J dropped 0; count of bases not matched to a gene: 8. The CDR3 reads CASSEVLQGRSNYGYTF. The CDR3 DNA sequence: TGTGCCAGCAGTGAAGTTTTACAGGGGCGGTCTAACTATGGCTACACCTTC.

This rearrangement joins TRBV5-1 to TRBJ2-5; D may be TRBD1 or TRBD2 (5 bases each). The V end was cut by 0 bases, the J end by 4 bases, with 16 bases between. This CDR3 is 16 amino acids long. The V gene's germline CDR1 is SGHRS and CDR2 YFSETQ. CDR3 bases: TGCGCCAGCAGCTTGGGAACGGACACGAGGGGAGAGACCCAGTACTTC. This gives the protein CASSLGTDTRGETQYF.

The genes are TRBV5-1 and TRBJ1-2; D gene unclear. CDR1 and CDR2 (germline): SGHRS, YFSETQ. CDR3 size: 15 residues. The ends were cut back, 4 bases at V and 2 bases at J, with 15 bases in the middle. CDR3 in amino acids: CASSLDSVQNYGYTF. The CDR3, as DNA: TGCGCCAGCAGCCTAGATTCGGTCCAAAACTATGGCTACACCTTC. The whole variable domain, remainder taken from reference TRBV5-1 and TRBJ1-2, is KAGVTQTPRYLIKTRGQQVTLSCSPISGHRSVSWYQQTPGQGLQFLFEYFSETQRNKGNFPGRFSGRQFSNSRSEMNVSTLELGDSALYLCASSLDSVQNYGYTFGSGTRLTVV.

On this clone: One end of the junction is discordant with germline, which a read error may explain. The gene calls are TRBV7-8 and TRBJ2-7; D possibly corresponds to TRBD2 (6 bases). This CDR3 has 16 amino acids. Germline values: CDR1 SGHVS, CDR2 FQNEAQ. CDR3 DNA: TGTGCCAGCAGCCCTAACGTCGGCCGGGACTCCCACGAGCAGTACTTC. Translated: CASSPNVGRDSHEQYF.

This clone came up once. The chain joins TRBV19 to TRBJ2-7, with 10 bases aligning to TRBD1. The CDR3 totals 15 residues. Germline assignment: CDR1 LNHDA and CDR2 SQIVND (reference sequence). Trimming removed 7 bases from V and 3 bases from J; junction bases left unmatched: 9. The CDR3 sequence: CASTRGGTGDYEQYF. DNA for the CDR3: TGTGCCAGTACCCGTGGGGGGACAGGGGACTACGAGCAGTACTTC.